Below, one T cell receptor (beta chain) is given with its context. Its antigen is currently unknown. These data belong to a study of T cells in localized non-small cell lung cancer. Study-level findings and limits: Tumor trailed uninvolved adjacent lung in T cell clonality, which peaked there. Increased T cell density in blood showed an association with longer overall survival. There were a median roughly 54 of the top 100 tumor clones appearing in adjacent lung. Because sequencing included only one region (of the tumor), heterogeneity remains possible.

This table comes from immunoSEQ multiplex PCR, and its TCRdb copy is limited to in-frame clones, with some not included. The sample has around 40,000 clones; around 83% are singletons. Germline lookup yields CDR1 SGDLS and CDR2 YYNGEE. V lost 0 bases and J 7 bases, leaving 4 bases between the germline ends. The CDR3 is 12 residues long. The clonotype was recovered from a woman aged 18-49 years with stage III lung adenocarcinoma. The sample in question was peripheral blood, obtained before any cancer treatment. The chain uses TRBV9 and TRBJ2-2; D unresolved. The CDR3 sequence: CASSVEIGELFF. The CDR3 coding sequence is TGTGCCAGCAGCGTAGAAATCGGGGAGCTGTTTTTT.